Below are 2 T cell receptor beta chains sequenced from a single sample in a study of blood T cell repertoires in COVID-19. Sequencing used immunoSEQ multiplex PCR; TCRdb keeps in-frame clones, though not all of them. The sample has fewer than 300,000 clones; under 90% are singletons. The sample comprised peripheral blood. The receptors were gathered from a man between 45 and 60 years old with COVID-19, enrolled during active disease.

CDR3 residues: CASSSRPEQFF. The CDR3 nucleotides read TGTGCCAGCAGCTCCCGTCCGGAGCAGTTCTTC. The chain links TRBV5-5 to TRBJ2-1; no clear D gene. CDR3 size: 11 residues. V dropped 3 bases and J dropped 10 bases, with 8 bases sitting between them. Germline values: CDR1 SGHKS, CDR2 YYEKEE (reference sequence).

The J gene is TRBJ1-5, the V gene TRBV15, with D possibly being TRBD1 (6 bases). There are 13 residues in the CDR3. Looked up from germline, CDR1 is LNHNV and CDR2 is YYDKDF (reference sequence). V was cut by 8 bases and J by 1 base, with 9 bases left in between. CDR3 DNA sequence: TGTGCCACCCGGACAGAAAGCAATCAGCCCCAGCATTTT. Encoded protein: CATRTESNQPQHF.